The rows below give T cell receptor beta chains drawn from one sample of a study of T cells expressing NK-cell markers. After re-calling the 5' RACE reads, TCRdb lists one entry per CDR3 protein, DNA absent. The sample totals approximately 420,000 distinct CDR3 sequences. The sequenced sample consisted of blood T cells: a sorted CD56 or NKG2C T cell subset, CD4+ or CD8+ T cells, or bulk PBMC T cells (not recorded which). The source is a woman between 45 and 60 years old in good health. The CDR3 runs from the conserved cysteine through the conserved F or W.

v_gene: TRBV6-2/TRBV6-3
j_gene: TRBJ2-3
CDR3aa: CASSNRRAGTDTQYF

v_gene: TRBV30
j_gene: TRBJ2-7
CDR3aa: CAWRIPGQVNEQYF

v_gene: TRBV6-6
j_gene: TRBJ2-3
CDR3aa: CASSLTRSEDTQYF

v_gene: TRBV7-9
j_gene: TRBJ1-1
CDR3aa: CATSPIPEGKLFF

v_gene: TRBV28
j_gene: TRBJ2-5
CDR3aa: CASRGGPDRWETQYF

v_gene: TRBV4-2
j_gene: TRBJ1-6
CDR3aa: CASSYSGGTGGNSPLHF

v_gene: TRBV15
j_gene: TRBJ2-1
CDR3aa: CATSRDTGSSYNEQFF

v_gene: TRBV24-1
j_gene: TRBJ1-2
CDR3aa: CATSDFGTGGDGYTF

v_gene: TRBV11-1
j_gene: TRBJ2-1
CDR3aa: CASSLAWQLNEQFF

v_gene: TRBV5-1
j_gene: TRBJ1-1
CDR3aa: CASSLARMGDKTNTEAFF

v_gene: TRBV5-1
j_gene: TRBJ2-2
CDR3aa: CASREWGELFF

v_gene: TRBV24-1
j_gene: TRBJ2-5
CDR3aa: CATSDREQETQYF

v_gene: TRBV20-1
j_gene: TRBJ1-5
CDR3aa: CSARTQGTYRQPQHF

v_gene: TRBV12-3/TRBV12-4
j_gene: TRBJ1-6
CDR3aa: CASSFRVRNSPLHF

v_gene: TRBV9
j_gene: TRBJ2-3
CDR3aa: CASSLRGRELTDTQYF

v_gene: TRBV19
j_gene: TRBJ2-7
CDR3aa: CASTPAGGSYEQYF

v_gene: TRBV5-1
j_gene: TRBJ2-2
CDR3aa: CASSLGAGESTGELFF

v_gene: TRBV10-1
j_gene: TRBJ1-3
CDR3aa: CASKNNDGNTIYF

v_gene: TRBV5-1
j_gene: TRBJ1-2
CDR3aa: CASSLPPFGQGAYGYTF

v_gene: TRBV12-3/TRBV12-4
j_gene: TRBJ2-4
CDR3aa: CASSWGQLKNIQYF

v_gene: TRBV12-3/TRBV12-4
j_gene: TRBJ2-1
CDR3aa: CATSRGGNEQFF

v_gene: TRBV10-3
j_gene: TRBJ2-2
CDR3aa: CAISDPAREAANTGELFF

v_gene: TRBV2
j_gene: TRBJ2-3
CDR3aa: CASSRGLTSQYF

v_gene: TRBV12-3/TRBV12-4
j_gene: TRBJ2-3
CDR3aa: CASSLAGIAGEYF

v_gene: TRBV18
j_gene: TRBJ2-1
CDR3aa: CASSPAGTVYNEQFF

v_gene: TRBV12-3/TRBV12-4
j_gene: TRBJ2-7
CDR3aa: CASSSISGRSPYEQYF

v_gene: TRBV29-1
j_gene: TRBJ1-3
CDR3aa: CSAALVVGGNTIYF

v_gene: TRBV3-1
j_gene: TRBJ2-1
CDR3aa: CASSHLTGSNDEQFF

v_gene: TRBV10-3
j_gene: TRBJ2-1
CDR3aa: CAISEGSSGRVRYNEQFF

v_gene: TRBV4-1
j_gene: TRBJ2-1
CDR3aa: CASSVLRSGGSPSYNEQFF

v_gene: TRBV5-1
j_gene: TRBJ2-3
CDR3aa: CASKGGSGGYTDTQYF

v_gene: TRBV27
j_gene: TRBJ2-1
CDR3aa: CASSPHGDYLYNEQFF

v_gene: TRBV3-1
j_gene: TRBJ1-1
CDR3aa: CASSQAGQGNTEAFF

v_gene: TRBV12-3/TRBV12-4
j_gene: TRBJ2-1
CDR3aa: CASSFSADSSYNEQFF

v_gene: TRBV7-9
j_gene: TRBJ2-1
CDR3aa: CASSFFERDNEQFF

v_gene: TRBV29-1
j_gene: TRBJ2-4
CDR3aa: CSVVEGQRSAKNIQYF

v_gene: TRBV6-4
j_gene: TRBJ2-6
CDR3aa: CASSPGITRSGANVLTF

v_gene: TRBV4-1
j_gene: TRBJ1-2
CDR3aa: CASSQDNQGRFGYTF

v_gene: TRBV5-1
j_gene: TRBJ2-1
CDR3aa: CASSLSIGRVLADYNEQFF

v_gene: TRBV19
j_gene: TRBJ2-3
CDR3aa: CASKEIGLALSGDTQYF

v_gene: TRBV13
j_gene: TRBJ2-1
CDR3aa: CASSSNRGQGANNEQFF

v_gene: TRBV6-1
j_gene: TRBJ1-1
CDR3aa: CASDEGPNTEAFF